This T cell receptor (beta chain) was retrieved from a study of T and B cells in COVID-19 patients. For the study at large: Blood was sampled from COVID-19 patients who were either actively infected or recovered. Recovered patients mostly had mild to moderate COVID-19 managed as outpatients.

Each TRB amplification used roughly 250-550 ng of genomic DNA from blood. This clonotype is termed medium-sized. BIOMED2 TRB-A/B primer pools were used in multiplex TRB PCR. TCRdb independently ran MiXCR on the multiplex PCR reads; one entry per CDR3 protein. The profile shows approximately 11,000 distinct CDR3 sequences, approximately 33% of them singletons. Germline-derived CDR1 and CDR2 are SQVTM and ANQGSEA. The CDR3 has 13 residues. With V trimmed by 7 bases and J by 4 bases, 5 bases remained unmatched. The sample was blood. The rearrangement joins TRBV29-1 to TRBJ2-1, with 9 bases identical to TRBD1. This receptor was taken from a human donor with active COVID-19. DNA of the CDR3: TGCAGCGCACGGGACAGGGCATACAATGAGCAGTTCTTC. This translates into CSARDRAYNEQFF.